Listed below are T cell receptor beta chains from one sample, sequenced in a study of technical replicates of blood from a handful of donors. Clones were sequenced by immunoSEQ multiplex PCR, and TCRdb holds only the in-frame ones, with some missing. In the table there are about 87,000 clones, 85% to 95% of which are singletons. The specimen sequenced was T cells isolated from PBMCs. The source of these receptors is a human donor in good health. CDR3s include the opening cysteine and the closing phenylalanine or tryptophan. The order of the fields is D gene, V gene, CDR3 protein. A D gene is named only where the DNA matches it firmly.

d_gene: TRBD1; v_gene: TRBV7-2; CDR3aa: CASTSGTVTSYEQYF
d_gene: TRBD1; v_gene: TRBV27; CDR3aa: CASSMDRTKAFF
d_gene: NA; v_gene: TRBV5-4; CDR3aa: CASSLWGQGYEQYF
d_gene: TRBD1; v_gene: TRBV19; CDR3aa: CASTRTGRNIQYF
d_gene: NA; v_gene: TRBV4-1; CDR3aa: CASSQVWRHRRSDTQYF
d_gene: TRBD2; v_gene: TRBV27; CDR3aa: CASSLVLAGDEQYF
d_gene: TRBD1; v_gene: TRBV15; CDR3aa: CATSRGGQVYNEQFF
d_gene: NA; v_gene: TRBV6-5; CDR3aa: CASSYGLMNTEAFF
d_gene: NA; v_gene: TRBV9; CDR3aa: CASSYRDSLYEQYF
d_gene: TRBD2; v_gene: TRBV11-2; CDR3aa: CASSPTSGSYEQYF
d_gene: TRBD2; v_gene: TRBV9; CDR3aa: CASSVATGRERYNEQFF
d_gene: NA; v_gene: TRBV11-2; CDR3aa: CASLRESTDTEAFF
d_gene: NA; v_gene: TRBV4-1; CDR3aa: CASSQVARTSLWAGELFF
d_gene: NA; v_gene: TRBV6-5; CDR3aa: CASRPQETNQPQHF
d_gene: NA; v_gene: TRBV7-2; CDR3aa: CASSFSSGSGTDTQYF
d_gene: TRBD2; v_gene: TRBV7-6; CDR3aa: CASSPVASGRFSYEQYF
d_gene: TRBD1; v_gene: TRBV6-5; CDR3aa: CASRRQGHSNQPQHF
d_gene: TRBD1; v_gene: TRBV9; CDR3aa: CASSGDRGGTEAFF
d_gene: NA; v_gene: TRBV9; CDR3aa: CASSVFGGLQETQYF
d_gene: NA; v_gene: TRBV6-5; CDR3aa: CASTLGRGNYGYTF
d_gene: NA; v_gene: TRBV2; CDR3aa: CAGRETGELFF
d_gene: NA; v_gene: TRBV5-1; CDR3aa: CASSLVQGRTYEQYF
d_gene: NA; v_gene: TRBV11-3; CDR3aa: CASSHWGTSGNTIYF
d_gene: NA; v_gene: TRBV5-5; CDR3aa: CASSLEEVVTQYF
d_gene: NA; v_gene: TRBV4-3; CDR3aa: CASSRQGEVGELFF
d_gene: TRBD1; v_gene: TRBV28; CDR3aa: CASTGQGPGANVLTF
d_gene: NA; v_gene: TRBV9; CDR3aa: CASSEPIYNEQFF
d_gene: TRBD2; v_gene: TRBV29-1; CDR3aa: CSGVAGGPYNEQFF
d_gene: TRBD1; v_gene: TRBV5-6; CDR3aa: CASSGQESNQPQHF
d_gene: NA; v_gene: TRBV10-3; CDR3aa: CAISSWTAYGYTF
d_gene: NA; v_gene: TRBV10-3; CDR3aa: CAISESRAGALWQYF
d_gene: TRBD2; v_gene: TRBV19; CDR3aa: CASSRVAGAFEQYF
d_gene: TRBD2; v_gene: TRBV5-6; CDR3aa: CASSKGLATRPHEQYF
d_gene: TRBD2; v_gene: TRBV14; CDR3aa: CASSQARRRTSSYEQYF
d_gene: NA; v_gene: TRBV27; CDR3aa: CASKIYGGNTGELFF
d_gene: TRBD2; v_gene: TRBV11-2; CDR3aa: CASSKRAGGSRDIYNEQFF
d_gene: TRBD2; v_gene: TRBV2; CDR3aa: CASSEISGGTGELFF
d_gene: NA; v_gene: TRBV30; CDR3aa: CAWSPGQVNQPQHF
d_gene: NA; v_gene: TRBV28; CDR3aa: CALGGRNTDTQYF
d_gene: TRBD2; v_gene: TRBV7-3; CDR3aa: CASGGGRAADTQYF
d_gene: TRBD1; v_gene: TRBV7-2; CDR3aa: CASSPPQGVGNTEAFF
d_gene: TRBD2; v_gene: TRBV6-5; CDR3aa: CASSYGTNPYNEQFF
d_gene: TRBD2; v_gene: TRBV9; CDR3aa: CASSSSGREQFF
d_gene: NA; v_gene: TRBV7-9; CDR3aa: CASSGGSAANTGELFF
d_gene: NA; v_gene: TRBV2; CDR3aa: CASSAVQETQYF
d_gene: NA; v_gene: TRBV5-4; CDR3aa: CASSSVGETQYF
d_gene: NA; v_gene: TRBV2; CDR3aa: CASSEQGGGETQYF
d_gene: TRBD1; v_gene: TRBV29-1; CDR3aa: CSANTGAGANVLTF
d_gene: NA; v_gene: TRBV6-1; CDR3aa: CASMIVGYEQYF
d_gene: NA; v_gene: TRBV19; CDR3aa: CASSIEPLAITYNEQFF
d_gene: NA; v_gene: TRBV7-9; CDR3aa: CASTQVVITDTQYF
d_gene: NA; v_gene: TRBV5-1; CDR3aa: CASSPSRHQETQYF
d_gene: TRBD2; v_gene: TRBV10-3; CDR3aa: CAISGLAGVAYEQYF
d_gene: NA; v_gene: TRBV5-6; CDR3aa: CASSPLEAGVETQYF
d_gene: NA; v_gene: TRBV28; CDR3aa: CASSLERGHSSYEQYF
d_gene: NA; v_gene: TRBV5-1; CDR3aa: CASSSGSANEKLFF
d_gene: NA; v_gene: TRBV29-1; CDR3aa: CSERTDNTEAFF